This entry describes one T cell receptor beta chain. No antigen is known for it. Deletions cut 1 base from V and 3 bases from J, with 6 bases between. This CDR3 has 13 amino acids. Germline V gives CDR1 SGHTA, CDR2 FQGNSA. The data were taken from a study of beta chain features in type 1 diabetes. Study-wide results and caveats: Reads derived from cDNA could over-represent cells showing high TCR expression. Shortening that was moderate but significant affected the TCRB CDR3s of Type 1 diabetes patients in all four CD4+ subsets. The influence of HLA type on TCRB rearrangement stayed undetermined. Possible PCR preference for shorter templates applied equally to patients and controls.

Of the isolated RNA, all was reverse transcribed, and so the sequenced material was expressed TCRB transcripts. TCRdb's table, derived via immunoSEQ multiplex PCR, lists solely in-frame clones and lacks some. The sample contains roughly 730,000 clones, roughly an eighth of which appear only once. The single heparinised draw taken from each donor contained around 110 mL of blood on average. V gene TRBV7-2 combines with J gene TRBJ1-1; no definite D call. This receptor was identified in a man aged 18 to 30 with type 1 diabetes. Sequenced material: naive CD4+ T cells from blood. The CDR3 loop reads CASSLGSDTEAFF. The CDR3 nucleotides are TGTGCCAGCAGCTTAGGGTCTGACACTGAAGCTTTCTTT. Full variable domain (outside the CDR3, taken from reference TRBV7-2 and TRBJ1-1): GAGVSQSPSNKVTEKGKDVELRCDPISGHTALYWYRQSLGQGLEFLIYFQGNSAPDKSGLPSDRFSAERTGGSVSTLTIQRTQQEDSAVYLCASSLGSDTEAFFGQGTRLTVV.